The sequence of this T cell receptor beta chain was determined in a study of blood T cell repertoires in COVID-19. Study-wide background: Researchers got acute and convalescent COVID-19 samples from the United States, Italy and Spain.

Ten or more counts support this clone. Original methodology: Amplification of reference gene primers was used by the study to estimate nucleated cell counts. Some clones are missing from TCRdb's copy, which holds only in-frame ones; the method was immunoSEQ multiplex PCR. V and J calls and clone size are those listed in that table; D and trimming were worked out from the DNA. The repertoire holds over 50,000 clones, with approximately 80% as singletons. With V trimmed by 7 bases and J by 4 bases, 8 bases remained unmatched. The CDR3 runs to 15 residues. Germline V CDR1 and CDR2: LNHDA, SQIVND (reference sequence).

The sequence derives from a man of 80 years or more with active or convalescent COVID-19. The chain links TRBV19 to TRBJ1-1, with 11 bases identical to TRBD1. The sequencing sample was made of peripheral blood. CDR3 sequence (DNA): TGTGCCAGTAAAGGGACAGGGGGGTTTGGCACTGAAGCTTTCTTT. The encoded protein is CASKGTGGFGTEAFF.